This T cell receptor beta chain was captured by sequencing in a study of blood T cell repertoires in COVID-19. Study-level background: PBMCs, B-cell-depleted T cells, or T cells were the source of the cDNA or gDNA that made up the material.

CDR1 and CDR2 (germline): KGHDR, SFDVKD. V gave up 5 bases and J gave up 4 bases; unmatched junction bases: 15. The length of the CDR3 is 17 residues. Sequenced by immunoSEQ multiplex PCR; TCRdb stores in-frame clones only, minus some. The profile shows about 220,000 clones, 84% of them singletons. The TCR comes from a middle-aged man who had recovered from COVID-19. The sequencing input was peripheral blood. This chain uses TRBV24-1 with TRBJ2-5, with 7 bases fitting TRBD2. The CDR3 here is CATSAQGRGRLAETQYF. CDR3 nucleotides: TGTGCCACCAGTGCCCAAGGGAGGGGACGGTTGGCAGAGACCCAGTACTTC.